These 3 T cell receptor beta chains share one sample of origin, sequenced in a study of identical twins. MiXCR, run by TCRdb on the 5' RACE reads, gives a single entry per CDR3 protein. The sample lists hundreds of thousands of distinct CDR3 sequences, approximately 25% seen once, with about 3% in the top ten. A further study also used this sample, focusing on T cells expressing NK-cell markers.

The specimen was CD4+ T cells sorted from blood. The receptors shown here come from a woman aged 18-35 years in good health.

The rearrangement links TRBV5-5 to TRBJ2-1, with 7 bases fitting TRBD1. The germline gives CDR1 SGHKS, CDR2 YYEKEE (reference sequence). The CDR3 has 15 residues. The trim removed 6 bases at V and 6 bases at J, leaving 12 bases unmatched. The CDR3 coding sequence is TGTGCCAGCAAGTCTCAGGGGGACCTGGGCAATGAGCAGTTCTTC. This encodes CASKSQGDLGNEQFF.

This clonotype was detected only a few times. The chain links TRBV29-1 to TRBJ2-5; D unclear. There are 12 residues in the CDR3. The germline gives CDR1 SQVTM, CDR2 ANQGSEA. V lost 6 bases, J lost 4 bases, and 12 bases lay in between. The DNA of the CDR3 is TGCAGCGTCTCTTTGTCCCGAGAGACCCAGTACTTC. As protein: CSVSLSRETQYF.

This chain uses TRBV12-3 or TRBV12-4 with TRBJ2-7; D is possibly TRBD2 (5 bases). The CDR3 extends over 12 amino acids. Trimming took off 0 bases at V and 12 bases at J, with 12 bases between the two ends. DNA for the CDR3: TGTGCCAGCAGTTTAGCCCGCCTAGCACGGTACTTC. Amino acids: CASSLARLARYF.